These 27 T cell receptor beta chains were sequenced from one sample in a study of tumor-infiltrating lymphocytes in primary liver carcinoma. For each extraction, RNA and DNA were obtained together from roughly 20-30 mg of unsorted bulk tissue. A constant-region primer primed TCR beta cDNA synthesis from 400 to 550 ng of total RNA. Three rounds of nested multiplex PCR with slightly modified ARM-PCR produced TCR beta libraries. Researchers ran the first two PCR rounds for approximately 10 cycles each with TRBV1-TRBV30 forward primers and a C-beta reverse primer. TCRdb reprocessed the multiplex PCR reads via MiXCR and lists one record per CDR3 protein. The data hold approximately 60,000 distinct CDR3 sequences, with about two thirds observed a single time. The sample taken for sequencing was liver tumor tissue from sampling region 2. Specified subset: tumor region T2, inferior pole. These receptors originate from a man aged 35-49 years with primary liver carcinoma and hepatitis B virus infection.

This clonotype was seen a handful of times. One end of the junction is discordant with germline, which a read error may explain. The chain employs TRBV6-5 and TRBJ1-1, with TRBD1 as a possible D gene (5 bases). The CDR3 runs to 14 residues. Germline CDR1 is MNHEY and CDR2 is SVGAGI. For the CDR3, the DNA is TGTGCCAGCAGCTACTTGGGCAGGGAGGCTGTAGCTTTCTTT. Translation: CASSYLGREAVAFF.

For this clonotype: The CDR3 does not end in the conserved phenylalanine or tryptophan, so this is likely a read error. The DNA is omitted, as the CDR3 cannot be located on it reliably, and the CDR3 follows TCRdb's listing. J is TRBJ2-5 and V is TRBV6-5; TRBD1 was called by the table and not checked on the DNA. The CDR3 spans 12 amino acids, including both terminal residues. Germline CDR1 MNHEY, CDR2 SVGAGI. CDR3 protein: CASSTRGETQYL.

A word on this clonotype: The junction shows a germline mismatch at one end, possibly a read error. The chain recombines TRBV11-2 with TRBJ2-3; D ambiguous. Germline lookup yields CDR1 SGHAT and CDR2 FQNNGV. CDR3 size: 12 residues. The CDR3 here is CANSASTYTQYF. CDR3 bases: TGTGCTAACAGCGCCAGCACATATACGCAGTATTTT.

As regards this clonotype: One end of the junction fails to match germline, which may point to a read error. This sequence joins TRBV7-9 and TRBJ2-7, with 9 bases aligning to TRBD1. The CDR3 is 18 amino acids. Germline CDR1 reads SEHNR; CDR2 reads FQNEAQ (reference sequence). DNA for the CDR3: TGTGCCAGGAGCTTATATGGCCGACGGGACAGGGAATCCTACGAGCAGTGCTTC. It translates to CARSLYGRRDRESYEQCF.

Remarks on this clonotype: Because the CDR3 is missing its conserved closing phenylalanine or tryptophan, this is likely a read error. The chain has TRBV6-6 and TRBJ1-2; 7 bases agree with TRBD1. Germline CDR1 reads MNHNY; CDR2 reads SVGAGI (reference sequence). This CDR3 region has 17 residues. The CDR3 nucleotides are TGTGCCAGCAGTGGGGGCCCCGGGACAGCTTCTAATTATGGCTACACCATC. Protein sequence: CASSGGPGTASNYGYTI.

This clonotype is a singleton in its sample. This chain connects TRBV6-1 to TRBJ1-5; D unresolved. The CDR3 loop spans 16 amino acids. Trimming took off 7 bases at V and 3 bases at J, with 19 bases between the two ends. Germline values: CDR1 MNHNS, CDR2 SASEGT. CDR3 amino acids: CASNRFGLWDNQPQHF. CDR3 in DNA: TGTGCCAGCAATAGGTTCGGGTTGTGGGACAATCAGCCCCAGCATTTT.

This clonotype was counted ten times or more. The gene calls are TRBV5-1 and TRBJ1-4; 9 bases are a match to TRBD1. V dropped 5 bases and J dropped 3; count of bases not matched to a gene: 5. CDR3 size: 15 residues. Germline lookup yields CDR1 SGHRS and CDR2 YFSETQ. DNA for the CDR3: TGCGCCAGCAGATATGGACAGGGGTCTAATGAAAAACTGTTTTTT. Translated: CASRYGQGSNEKLFF.

The rearrangement joins TRBV29-1 to TRBJ2-1, with D possibly TRBD1 on 5 matching bases. Per the germline V gene, CDR1 is SQVTM and CDR2 is ANQGSEA. The CDR3 is 14 residues long. Trimming took 1 base from V and 7 from J, leaving 14 bases between them. CDR3: CSVEALTGANEQFF. The CDR3 nucleotides are TGCAGCGTTGAAGCCCTAACAGGTGCTAATGAGCAGTTCTTC.

This clonotype was detected once. The J gene is TRBJ2-7, the V gene TRBV11-2; the D gene is possibly TRBD2 (6 bases). Germline V gives CDR1 SGHAT, CDR2 FQNNGV. This CDR3 has 15 amino acids. V lost 4 bases and J 6 bases, leaving 19 bases between the germline ends. DNA of the CDR3: TGTGCCAGCAGCTCCGGACGGCTATACGGGGGCGAGCAGTACTTC. It yields the protein CASSSGRLYGGEQYF.

This clonotype appeared a single time. The rearrangement uses TRBV6-2 or TRBV6-3 and TRBJ2-4, with D maybe TRBD2 (5 bases). Trimming removed 6 bases from V and 3 bases from J, with 12 bases in between. This CDR3 contains 14 residues. Germline CDR1 MNHEY, CDR2 SVGEGT. The CDR3 loop reads CASSLELVKNIQYF. For the CDR3, the DNA is TGTGCCAGCAGCTTGGAACTAGTCAAAAACATTCAGTACTTC.

Notes on this clonotype: At one end the junction does not follow the germline gene, possibly because of a read error. This sequence joins TRBV6-6 and TRBJ2-7, with 8 bases matching TRBD1. Germline-derived CDR1 and CDR2 are MNHNY and SVGAGI (reference sequence). The CDR3 is 15 residues long. CDR3: CASRLPPTGAAEQHF. The DNA of the CDR3 is TGTGCCAGCAGACTCCCCCCGACAGGGGCGGCCGAGCAGCACTTC.

Turning to this clonotype: One junction end does not reproduce the germline sequence, and a read error may be involved. This chain links TRBV11-2 with TRBJ2-5, with D possibly called TRBD1 or TRBD2 (6 bases each). CDR3 length: 16 amino acids. The germline gives CDR1 SGHAT, CDR2 FQNNGV. This CDR3 reads CASILTAGGSGETQYF. The CDR3 nucleotides read TGTGCTAGCATCTTAACAGCCGGGGGCTCGGGGGAGACCCAGTACTTC.

As regards this clonotype: This may come from a read error, since a much larger clone is one base off. The chain uses TRBV7-9 and TRBJ2-5; no reliable D call. CDR1 and CDR2 (germline): SEHNR, FQNEAQ (reference sequence). This CDR3 has 13 residues. The V end lost 5 bases, the J end lost 2 bases, and 9 bases lay between the germline ends. CDR3 residues: CASSKGIQETQYF. CDR3 coding DNA: TGTGCCAGCAGCAAGGGAATACAAGAGACCCAGTACTTC.

In the case of this clonotype: Lacking the conserved final phenylalanine or tryptophan, this CDR3 likely reflects a read error. Because the CDR3's place on the DNA is in doubt, the DNA is left out and the CDR3 is given as listed by TCRdb. J is TRBJ2-3 and V is TRBV6-5. The V gene's germline CDR1 is MNHEY and CDR2 SVGAGI. The CDR3 spans 14 amino acids, including both terminal residues. Here the CDR3 reads CASSLNWGTDTHYL.

The V and J genes are TRBV4-2 and TRBJ2-3; 10 bases are shared with TRBD2. The CDR3 sequence is 18 residues long. From germline, CDR1 is LGHNA and CDR2 YNFKEQ. Trimming at V came to 7 bases and at J to 3 bases, leaving 16 bases not matched to a gene. The CDR3 DNA follows: TGTGCCAGCAATCAAGTGGCGCTTCTAGCGGGAGTGACAGATACGCAGTATTTT. It yields the protein CASNQVALLAGVTDTQYF.

A word on this clonotype: This may arise from a read error, as a much more abundant clone is one base away. Since no conserved phenylalanine or tryptophan closes the CDR3, a read error is the likely cause. The chain uses TRBV11-2 and TRBJ2-1, with 12 bases matching TRBD2. CDR1 and CDR2 (germline): SGHAT, FQNNGV. The J segment lost 8 bases and the V segment lost 5 bases, leaving 7 bases of the junction unmatched. CDR3 length: 15 amino acids. The chain's CDR3 is CASSQTSGSNYEQFI. Here the CDR3 DNA reads TGTGCCAGCAGCCAGACTAGCGGGAGCAACTATGAGCAGTTCATC.

The genes are TRBV11-2 and TRBJ2-5; weak D call: TRBD2 (7 bases). The V and J ends lost 5 bases and 13 bases respectively, with 29 bases between them. Germline CDR1 reads SGHAT; CDR2 reads FQNNGV. The CDR3 extends over 16 amino acids. In DNA, the CDR3 is TGTGCCAGCAGCCAAGCTCCTGGCGGGGGCAAAGAGGCCCTGTACTTC. Its protein product is CASSQAPGGGKEALYF. Supplemented by reference TRBV11-2 and TRBJ2-5, the full variable domain reads EAGVAQSPRYKIIEKRQSVAFWCNPISGHATLYWYQQILGQGPKLLIQFQNNGVVDDSQLPKDRFSAERLKGVDSTLKIQPAKLEDSAVYLCASSQAPGGGKEALYFGPGTRLLVL.

A word on this clonotype: A much larger clone is a single base away; this may be a read error. Here the CDR3 omits its conserved ending phenylalanine or tryptophan, so a read error is the likely source. The V and J genes are TRBV29-1 and TRBJ2-5; D uncertain. The CDR3 is 15 amino acids. In germline, CDR1 is SQVTM, CDR2 ANQGSEA. V shed 1 base and J shed 1 base, with 13 bases lying between them. CDR3 DNA sequence: TGCAGCGTTGAAGGACCCGGGCACTTCCAAGAGACCCAGTACTGC. The encoded protein is CSVEGPGHFQETQYC.

V is TRBV2 and J is TRBJ2-5; 7 nucleotides align to TRBD1. The germline CDR1 and CDR2 sequences are SNHLY and FYNNEI. This CDR3 comprises 14 residues. V lost 6 bases and J lost 4; bases outside the gene matches: 8. CDR3 bases: TGTGCCAGCAGCTCTACAGGGGTAGTAGAGACCCAGTACTTC. Translated, it gives CASSSTGVVETQYF.

Note on this clonotype: A junction boundary mismatches the germline segment, possibly from a read error. J is TRBJ2-5 and V is TRBV7-9; 11 positions agree with TRBD2. Germline V gives CDR1 SEHNR, CDR2 FQNEAQ (reference sequence). The CDR3 length is 18 residues. The CDR3 sequence is CVSSSPGTSGRYQETQYF. The DNA for the CDR3 is TGTGTCAGCAGCTCACCGGGGACTAGCGGAAGGTACCAAGAGACCCAGTACTTC.

Comments on this clonotype: A read error may be the cause here, since a much bigger clone is one base away. The chain is built from TRBV29-1 and TRBJ1-5, with TRBD1 as a possible D gene (5 bases). Germline assignment: CDR1 SQVTM and CDR2 ANQGSEA. The CDR3 has 14 residues. The CDR3 region has the DNA TGCAGCGTCACCGAAGGACAAACCGGTCAGCCCCATCATTTT. Translated, it gives CSVTEGQTGQPHHF. Full variable domain (remainder filled in from reference TRBV29-1 and TRBJ1-5): SAVISQKPSRDICQRGTSLTIQCQVDSQVTMMFWYRQQPGQSLTLIATANQGSEATYESGFVIDKFPISRPNLTFSTLTVSNMSPEDSSIYLCSVTEGQTGQPHHFGDGTRLSIL.

As to this clonotype: One end of the junction varies from germline; a read error may be responsible. This chain joins TRBV11-2 and TRBJ2-6; no definite D call. Germline CDR1 is SGHAT and CDR2 is FQNNGV. This CDR3 has 16 amino acids. CDR3 residues: CTSSFDLGAGANVLTF. In DNA, the CDR3 is TGTACCAGCAGCTTTGATCTCGGAGCTGGGGCCAACGTCCTGACTTTC.

On this clonotype: This may come from a read error, since a much larger clone is one base off. The chain has TRBV5-1 and TRBJ2-1; TRBD2 matches at 8 bases. The germline V gene has CDR1 SGHRS and CDR2 YFSETQ. This CDR3 is 15 amino acids long. CDR3 residues: CASSWGLVSYNDQFF. CDR3 DNA: TGCGCCAGCAGCTGGGGACTAGTATCCTACAATGATCAGTTCTTC.

J is TRBJ2-1 and V is TRBV7-9; 8 bases are a match to TRBD2. The V segment lost 8 bases and the J segment 4 bases; nucleotides outside the gene matches: 16. Germline CDR1 reads SEHNR; CDR2 reads FQNEAQ (reference sequence). The CDR3 is made up of 17 amino acids. This CDR3 reads CASGPRRTSWGYNEQFF. The DNA for the CDR3 is TGTGCCAGCGGCCCTAGGAGGACTAGCTGGGGATACAATGAGCAGTTCTTC.

On this clonotype itself: The conserved phenylalanine or tryptophan is not found at the CDR3 terminus, so this likely reflects a read error. The chain joins TRBV11-2 to TRBJ2-1; D gene unclear. This CDR3 is built from 14 residues. V was cut by 4 bases and J by 9 bases, with 16 bases left in between. CDR1 is SGHAT, CDR2 FQNNGV, per germline. CDR3 sequence: CASSSYRLVSEQFI. The CDR3 coding sequence is TGTGCCAGCAGCTCGTACCGGCTAGTTAGTGAGCAGTTCATC.

This clonotype was seen only once. V is TRBV6-6 and J is TRBJ2-2; no definite D call. CDR3 length: 15 residues. The germline V gene has CDR1 MNHNY and CDR2 SVGAGI (reference sequence). V was pared by 3 bases and J by 2 bases, with 10 bases between. The chain's CDR3 is CASSYAARNTGELFF. The CDR3 DNA reads as TGTGCCAGCAGTTATGCCGCCCGTAACACCGGGGAGCTGTTTTTT.

V and J are TRBV29-1 and TRBJ1-2; unclear D gene. Germline V gene lookup returns CDR1 SQVTM and CDR2 ANQGSEA. With 0 bases removed from V and 0 bases from J, the gap between germline ends came to 8 bases. The length of the CDR3 is 14 residues. The DNA of the CDR3 is TGCAGCGTTGAAGATCGGATTACTAACTATGGCTACACCTTC. Translation: CSVEDRITNYGYTF. Using reference TRBV29-1 and TRBJ1-2 for the parts outside the CDR3, the full variable domain is SAVISQKPSRDICQRGTSLTIQCQVDSQVTMMFWYRQQPGQSLTLIATANQGSEATYESGFVIDKFPISRPNLTFSTLTVSNMSPEDSSIYLCSVEDRITNYGYTFGSGTRLTVV.